Listed below are T cell receptor beta chains from one sample, sequenced in a study of T cell responses to AZD1222 COVID-19 vaccine. The protocol was immunoSEQ multiplex PCR, while the TCRdb copy is restricted to in-frame clones and leaves out a portion. The profile shows 110,000 to 150,000 clones, roughly nine tenths of them singletons. Sequences were derived from peripheral blood, sampled on day 0 of AZD1222 vaccination. The source is an adult in good health. Each CDR3 is given with its conserved first and last residue. Fields, in order: J gene, V gene, D gene, clone size, CDR3 protein, CDR3 DNA. A D gene is named only where the DNA matches it firmly. Clone size is shown for a subset of rows, as once, few, many or a class of expanded clone.

>TRBJ1-4|TRBV27|-|-
CASRMGTTNEKLFF
TGTGCCAGCAGGATGGGTACCACTAATGAAAAACTGTTTTTT
>TRBJ1-2|TRBV7-2|-|-
CASSLRPENYGYTF
TGTGCCAGCAGCTTAAGGCCGGAGAACTATGGCTACACCTTC
>TRBJ1-1|TRBV11-2|TRBD1|-
CASSWGQGEAFF
TGTGCCAGCAGTTGGGGACAGGGTGAAGCTTTCTTT
>TRBJ1-5|TRBV2|TRBD1|-
CASRGTGRDQPQHF
TGTGCCAGCAGGGGGACAGGGCGGGACCAGCCCCAGCATTTT
>TRBJ1-2|TRBV19|-|-
CASSNGGDHGYTF
TGTGCCAGTAGTAATGGGGGGGATCATGGCTACACCTTC
>TRBJ1-5|TRBV19|TRBD1|-
CASSSTGTGLNQPQHF
TGTGCCAGTAGTTCGACCGGGACAGGGCTCAATCAGCCCCAGCATTTT
>TRBJ1-5|TRBV15|-|-
CATSRGGGNQPQHF
TGTGCCACCAGCAGAGGGGGGGGAAATCAGCCCCAGCATTTT
>TRBJ2-3|TRBV27|-|-
CASSLTGTAAGPSTDTQYF
TGTGCCAGCAGTTTAACCGGGACAGCGGCGGGGCCTAGCACAGATACGCAGTATTTT
>TRBJ2-1|TRBV5-1|TRBD2|-
CASSSGLAGVNEQFF
TGCGCCAGCAGCTCGGGACTAGCGGGGGTCAATGAGCAGTTCTTC
>TRBJ2-7|TRBV7-2|TRBD1|-
CASSALPGQSYEQYF
TGTGCCAGCAGCGCTTTACCGGGACAGAGTTACGAGCAGTACTTC
>TRBJ2-7|TRBV5-6|TRBD1|-
CASSRDRTYEQYF
TGTGCCAGCAGCCGGGACAGGACCTACGAGCAGTACTTC
>TRBJ1-1|TRBV25-1|-|once
CASSDWGGGPGTEAFF
TGTGCCAGCAGTGACTGGGGGGGAGGACCGGGGACTGAAGCTTTCTTT
>TRBJ1-2|TRBV5-1|-|once
CASSPQGSGPEGYTF
TGCGCCAGCAGCCCACAGGGATCAGGGCCTGAAGGCTACACCTTC
>TRBJ1-3|TRBV4-1|-|once
CASSQDLWGTGNTIYF
TGCGCCAGCAGCCAAGACTTGTGGGGGACTGGAAACACCATATATTTT
>TRBJ2-1|TRBV21-1|-|-
CASSWGANNEQFF
TGTGCCAGCAGCTGGGGGGCGAACAATGAGCAGTTCTTC
>TRBJ1-2|TRBV9|-|-
CASRDRIYGYTF
TGTGCCAGCAGAGACAGGATCTATGGCTACACCTTC